This passage covers 5 T cell receptor beta chains from one sample sequenced in a study of CD8 T cells in ankylosing spondylitis. Findings of the study overall: For ankylosing spondylitis blood, a TCR beta motif of seven to nine highly homologous variants appeared characteristic.

These receptors have no identified antigens. From the 5' RACE reads, TCRdb called clonotypes with MiXCR, one entry per CDR3 protein. Of hundreds of thousands of distinct CDR3 sequences listed, about 13% are singletons. Sequenced sample: blood, either unsorted or a sorted T cell fraction (not recorded which). The receptors come from a male donor with ankylosing spondylitis.

This clonotype appeared a few times. The V and J genes are TRBV20-1 and TRBJ2-1; D not certain. CDR1 is DFQATT, CDR2 SNEGSKA, per germline (reference sequence). V was pared by 1 base and J by 1 base, with 8 bases between. CDR3 length equals 14 residues. The CDR3 nucleotides read TGCAGTGCTAGAGGGACGTTGTCCTACAATGAGCAGTTCTTC. Translating it yields CSARGTLSYNEQFF.

This clonotype was observed a handful of times. The V call is TRBV29-1, the J call TRBJ2-5; the D gene is possibly TRBD2 (6 bases). The length of the CDR3 is 12 residues. Germline CDR1 reads SQVTM; CDR2 reads ANQGSEA. Deletions cut 7 bases from V and 2 bases from J, with 11 bases between. CDR3 coding DNA: TGCAGCGGAAACGGAGGGCAAGAGACCCAGTACTTC. Translating gives CSGNGGQETQYF.

The CDR3 DNA sequence: TGTGCCACCAGTGATTCACCGTGGCAAGAGACCCAGTACTTC. This codes for CATSDSPWQETQYF. The rearrangement links TRBV24-1 to TRBJ2-5; D remains unclear. Germline CDR1 reads KGHDR; CDR2 reads SFDVKD. Trimming cost V 2 bases and J 2 bases, with 8 bases left between them. This CDR3 spans 14 amino acids.

This clonotype was counted many times. This chain joins TRBV12-3 or TRBV12-4 and TRBJ2-2; D unresolved. The CDR3 totals 14 residues. The V gene lost 5 bases and the J gene lost 5 bases, with 12 bases spanning the gap. The CDR3 sequence is CASSQRWVTGELFF. The CDR3 DNA reads as TGTGCCAGCAGTCAAAGATGGGTTACCGGGGAGCTGTTTTTT.

V gene TRBV15 combines with J gene TRBJ2-3; tentatively, D is TRBD1 (6 bases). This CDR3 spans 15 amino acids. V was clipped by 0 bases and J by 4 bases, with 11 bases between them. From germline, CDR1 is LNHNV and CDR2 YYDKDF (reference sequence). CDR3 amino acids: CATSRDQGMADTQYF. In DNA form, the CDR3 reads TGTGCCACCAGCAGAGATCAGGGGATGGCAGATACGCAGTATTTT. The whole variable domain, remainder taken from reference TRBV15 and TRBJ2-3, is DAMVIQNPRYQVTQFGKPVTLSCSQTLNHNVMYWYQQKSSQAPKLLFHYYDKDFNNEADTPDNFQSRRPNTSFCFLDIRSPGLGDTAMYLCATSRDQGMADTQYFGPGTRLTVL.